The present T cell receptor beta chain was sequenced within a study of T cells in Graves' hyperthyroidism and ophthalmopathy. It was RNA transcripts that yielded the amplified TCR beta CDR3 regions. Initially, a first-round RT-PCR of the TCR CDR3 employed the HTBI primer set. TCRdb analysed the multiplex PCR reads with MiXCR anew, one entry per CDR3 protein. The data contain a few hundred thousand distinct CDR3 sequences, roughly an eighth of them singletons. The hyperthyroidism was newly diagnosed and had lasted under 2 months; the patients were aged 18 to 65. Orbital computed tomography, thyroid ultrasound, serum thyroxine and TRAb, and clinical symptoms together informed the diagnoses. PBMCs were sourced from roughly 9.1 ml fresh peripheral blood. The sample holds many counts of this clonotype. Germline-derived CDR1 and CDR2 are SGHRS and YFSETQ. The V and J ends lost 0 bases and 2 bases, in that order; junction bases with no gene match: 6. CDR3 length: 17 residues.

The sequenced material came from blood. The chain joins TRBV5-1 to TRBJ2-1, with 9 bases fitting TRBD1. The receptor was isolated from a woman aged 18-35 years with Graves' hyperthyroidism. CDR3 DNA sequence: TGCGCCAGCAGCTTGGATGTGACAGGGGGAGCCTACAATGAGCAGTTCTTC. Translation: CASSLDVTGGAYNEQFF.